Sequencing of this T cell receptor (beta chain) was carried out in a study of cytomegalovirus exposure and HLA in healthy donors. Turning to the study itself: Earlier results showed 90 million to 120 million unique TCR beta sequences derived from about 179 million T cells. Of some 410 genotyped donors, roughly 81% grouped in the Caucasian-associated ancestry cluster.

A multiplex PCR was run with 60 Vbeta primers and 13 Jbeta primers. TCRdb's copy holds only in-frame clones and misses some; the assay was immunoSEQ multiplex PCR. The table includes just over 150,000 clones, about 88% detected once. Study observations and caveats: Differences between HLA loci emerged in a later analysis of TCR association rates, with DRB1 most and HLA-C fewest.

This clone was counted between two and nine times. What it binds is unknown. Per the germline V gene, CDR1 is SGHNT and CDR2 is YYREEE (reference sequence). The CDR3 is 15 residues long. V lost 6 bases and J lost 0, with 15 bases in between. The origin of this receptor is a woman younger than 35 in good health and CMV-seronegative. The specimen sequenced was PBMCs. J is TRBJ1-1 and V is TRBV5-4; no clear D gene. CDR3 residues: CASNNPSLMNTEAFF. DNA for the CDR3: TGTGCCAGCAACAACCCCTCCTTAATGAACACTGAAGCTTTCTTT.